The 22 T cell receptor beta chains below come from one sample, sequenced in a study of T cell clonality in common variable immunodeficiency. Study-wide results and limits: Fewer deletions and N-nucleotide insertions were reportedly seen in common variable immunodeficiency TCR beta sequences.

Repertoires were generated with immunoSEQ multiplex PCR, while TCRdb's copy carries only in-frame clones and drops some. The data show around 21,000 clones, with none appearing a single time. Their recognized antigens are unknown. The specimen was peripheral blood mononuclear cells. The receptors stem from a human donor with common variable immunodeficiency.

This clone is categorized as medium-sized. The read terminates 3 residues before the CDR3 end, so the remaining end is supplied by the germline J gene. The chain joins TRBV9 to TRBJ1-1; tentatively, D is TRBD1 (5 bases). Germline values: CDR1 SGDLS, CDR2 YYNGEE. This CDR3 contains 12 residues. The CDR3 protein is CASSVGGPEAFF. CDR3 bases read: TGTGCCAGCAGCGTCGGGGGACCCGAA.

This clone was seen more than once but under ten times. The read comes to an end 3 residues before the CDR3 does, leaving the germline J gene to fill in the end. The chain employs TRBV19 and TRBJ1-2, with a possible D match to TRBD1 (5 bases). V lost 5 bases to trimming and J lost 4 bases, with 20 bases between them. The CDR3 runs to 16 residues. Germline lookup yields CDR1 LNHDA and CDR2 SQIVND (reference sequence). The CDR3 reads CASSLSPGLLAYGYTF. The covered CDR3 bases are TGTGCCAGTAGTTTAAGTCCGGGACTCCTGGCCTATGGC.

This clone was observed a handful of times. The read ends 3 residues shy of where the CDR3 ends; the end is completed using the germline J gene. V and J are TRBV19 and TRBJ2-1, with 8 bases matching TRBD2. Germline V gene sequence: CDR1 LNHDA, CDR2 SQIVND (reference sequence). V was pared by 4 bases and J by 6 bases, with 8 bases of the junction left unmatched. The CDR3 is made up of 15 amino acids. The CDR3 sequence: CASSTPGGASNEQFF. Partial CDR3 DNA: TGTGCCAGTAGTACCCCGGGGGGGGCAAGCAATGAG.

Comment on this clone: The read is 3 residues too short to cover the CDR3 end, so that end is filled in from the germline J gene. This sequence joins TRBV18 and TRBJ2-7, with 10 bases matching TRBD2. The CDR3 spans 15 residues. CDR1 KGHSH and CDR2 LQKENI come from the germline V gene. V lost 3 bases and J lost 4; bases outside the gene matches: 6. The CDR3 bases that were read are TGTGCCAGCTCACCCTGGACTAGCGGATCATACGAG. Protein sequence: CASSPWTSGSYE. The entire CDR3 reads CASSPWTSGSYEQYF.

This clone is judged medium-sized (0.01 to 0.1%). The read comes to an end 3 residues before the CDR3 does, leaving the germline J gene to fill in the end. This rearrangement joins TRBV28 to TRBJ2-7; 7 bases fit TRBD2. Germline loops: CDR1 MDHEN, CDR2 SYDVKM. The CDR3 totals 14 residues. V lost 6 bases, J lost 3 bases, and 8 bases stayed unmatched. The sequenced CDR3 bases are TGTGCCAGCAGCAGACTAGCTGGGAACTACGAG. This encodes CASSRLAGNYE. The CDR3 in its entirety is CASSRLAGNYEQYF.

This clone turned up a few times. The read falls 3 residues short of the CDR3 end, and the missing part is taken from the germline J gene. This chain uses TRBV6-2 or TRBV6-3 with TRBJ2-4; D may be TRBD2 (5 bases). This CDR3 region has 15 residues. V was clipped by 4 bases and J by 4 bases, with 14 bases between them. Germline V gene data show CDR1 as MNHEY and CDR2 as SVGEGT. CDR3 bases read: TGTGCCAGCAGTTTCCTACTAGGACGGAAAAACATT. Its translation: CASSFLLGRKNI. The full CDR3 protein reads CASSFLLGRKNIQYF.

Worth noting for this clone: The CDR3 is cut off 3 residues early in the read; its end comes from the germline J gene. The chain couples TRBV6-1 to TRBJ2-7; 7 positions match TRBD1. V dropped 4 bases and J dropped 6; count of bases not matched to a gene: 15. Germline V gene lookup returns CDR1 MNHNS and CDR2 SASEGT. This CDR3 region has 16 residues. CDR3 residues: CASSVTQGIPPSEQYF. The DNA read from the CDR3 is TGTGCCAGCAGTGTAACACAGGGGATACCCCCCTCCGAG.

Comments on this clone: Read sequence stops 3 residues before the CDR3 end, and the germline J gene provides the missing end. The rearrangement joins TRBV7-9 to TRBJ1-2; TRBD1 aligns across 7 bases. CDR3 length equals 14 residues. The ends lost 6 bases at V and 4 bases at J; junction bases unmatched: 8. Germline CDR1 SEHNR, CDR2 FQNEAQ (reference sequence). The CDR3 loop is CASRARDSFYGYTF. The CDR3 bases that were read are TGTGCCAGCAGGGCCCGGGACAGCTTCTATGGC. Together with reference TRBV7-9 and TRBJ1-2, the CDR3 gives the full variable domain: DTGVSQNPRHKITKRGQNVTFRCDPISEHNRLYWYRQTLGQGPEFLTYFQNEAQLEKSRLLSDRFSAERPKGSFSTLEIQRTEQGDSAMYLCASRARDSFYGYTFGSGTRLTVV.

This clone was seen only a few times. Read data end 3 residues before the CDR3 end; the end is taken from the germline J gene. The chain employs TRBV7-9 and TRBJ2-7, with D possibly matching TRBD1 (5 bases). The V and J ends lost 4 bases and 3 bases respectively, with 10 bases between them. The CDR3 is 13 residues long. In germline, CDR1 is SEHNR, CDR2 FQNEAQ (reference sequence). The CDR3 reads CASSSTEFYEQYF. Partial CDR3 DNA: TGTGCCAGCAGCTCGACAGAATTCTACGAG.

As regards this clone: The observed sequence ends 3 residues before the CDR3 terminus, with the missing tail filled in from the germline J gene. The J gene is TRBJ2-3, the V gene TRBV7-2; 11 bases match TRBD1. This CDR3 region has 15 residues. Germline loops: CDR1 SGHTA, CDR2 FQGNSA. V lost 5 bases and J lost 6; bases outside the gene matches: 7. The sequenced CDR3 bases are TGTGCCAGCAGCCTCCGGGACAGGGGGAGCGATACG. Translating gives CASSLRDRGSDT. The CDR3 in full is CASSLRDRGSDTQYF.

This clone was observed many times. The CDR3 spells CASSLAVAGSQSSYEQYF. CDR3 DNA, as far as it was read: TGTGCCAGCAGCTTAGCCGTAGCGGGGTCCCAGAGCTCCTACGAG. The chain carries TRBV7-2 and TRBJ2-7; 8 bases are shared with TRBD2. The CDR3 goes on 3 residues after the read ends, and that part is filled in from the germline J gene. CDR3 length: 18 amino acids. Per the germline V gene, CDR1 is SGHTA and CDR2 is FQGNSA. Unmatched junction bases numbered 10, after V lost 0 bases and J lost 0 bases.

Regarding this clone: The read terminates 3 residues before the CDR3 end, so the remaining end is supplied by the germline J gene. The V and J genes are TRBV7-9 and TRBJ1-4; D remains ambiguous. CDR3 length equals 14 residues. The germline gives CDR1 SEHNR, CDR2 FQNEAQ (reference sequence). Trimming left V 5 bases short and J 4 bases short, with 11 bases between. CDR3 DNA, as far as it was read: TGTGCCAGCAGCAAAGATAGTGGTAATGAAAAA. Translation: CASSKDSGNEK. The full CDR3 reads CASSKDSGNEKLFF. Drawing the rest from reference TRBV7-9 and TRBJ1-4, the complete variable domain is DTGVSQNPRHKITKRGQNVTFRCDPISEHNRLYWYRQTLGQGPEFLTYFQNEAQLEKSRLLSDRFSAERPKGSFSTLEIQRTEQGDSAMYLCASSKDSGNEKLFFGSGTQLSVL.

This clone was detected a few times. The read halts 3 residues ahead of the CDR3 end, with the missing end drawn from the germline J gene. This sequence joins TRBV2 and TRBJ1-4, with 7 bases matching TRBD1. In germline, CDR1 is SNHLY, CDR2 FYNNEI. The CDR3 loop spans 16 amino acids. Trimming cost V 0 bases and J 8 bases; bases outside gene matches: 9. The CDR3 loop is CASSEAGRQGGEKLFF. CDR3 DNA (partial): TGTGCCAGCAGTGAAGCCGGACGACAGGGCGGAGAAAAA.

Notes on this clone: The read stops 3 residues short of the end of the CDR3; the missing end is completed from the germline J gene. The rearrangement joins TRBV19 to TRBJ2-7; 8 bases align to TRBD2. CDR1 and CDR2 (germline): LNHDA, SQIVND (reference sequence). V shed 4 bases, J shed 3 bases, and the junction held 8 bases outside the gene matches. The CDR3 is made up of 15 amino acids. The sequenced part of the CDR3 DNA is TGTGCCAGTAGTAAGGCTAGCGGGCTACGCTACGAG. Protein: CASSKASGLRYE. The entire CDR3 sequence reads CASSKASGLRYEQYF.

There are a few counts of this clone. The CDR3 end falls 3 residues outside the read, so it is completed with the germline J gene. The chain couples TRBV6-2 or TRBV6-3 to TRBJ2-7; no reliable D call. V was trimmed by 2 bases and J by 6 bases, leaving 17 bases between them. The CDR3 runs to 15 residues. The germline V gene has CDR1 MNHEY and CDR2 SVGEGT. The sequenced part of the CDR3 DNA is TGTGCCAGCAGTTACATGGGTTCAGTCGACATCGAG. As protein: CASSYMGSVDIE. The CDR3, in full, reads CASSYMGSVDIEQYF.

A remark on this clone: The read comes to an end 3 residues before the CDR3 does, leaving the germline J gene to fill in the end. The V and J genes are TRBV23-1 and TRBJ2-2; possibly TRBD2 for D (6 bases). TRBV23-1 is treated as an ORF (open reading frame) with a function not yet certain. V was trimmed by 0 bases and J by 0 bases, leaving 8 bases between them. The CDR3 is 16 residues long. The CDR3 loop is CASSQSPGANTGELFF. The covered CDR3 bases are TGCGCCAGCAGTCAATCCCCGGGGGCGAACACCGGGGAG.

Concerning this clone itself: The read halts 3 residues ahead of the CDR3 end, with the missing end drawn from the germline J gene. The V call is TRBV19, the J call TRBJ2-1; TRBD2 agrees at 10 bases. With V trimmed by 3 bases and J by 4 bases, 6 bases remained unmatched. This CDR3 is built from 16 residues. The germline gives CDR1 LNHDA, CDR2 SQIVND (reference sequence). CDR3 in amino acids: CASSIQAGGPYNEQFF. The sequenced CDR3 bases are TGTGCCAGTAGTATCCAAGCGGGAGGGCCGTACAATGAG. Supplemented by reference TRBV19 and TRBJ2-1, the full variable domain reads DGGITQSPKYLFRKEGQNVTLSCEQNLNHDAMYWYRQDPGQGLRLIYYSQIVNDFQKGDIAEGYSVSREKKESFPLTVTSAQKNPTAFYLCASSIQAGGPYNEQFFGPGTRLTVL.

Notes on this clone: The CDR3 end falls 3 residues outside the read, so it is completed with the germline J gene. This chain uses TRBV7-3 with TRBJ2-1, with 8 bases matching TRBD1. Germline CDR1 and CDR2: SGHTA and FQGTGA. This CDR3 is 15 amino acids long. V shed 4 bases and J 8 bases; nucleotides not matched to a gene: 10. The part of the CDR3 DNA that was read is TGTGCCAGCAGCTCCTCCTACGGGACAGGCTATGAG. Amino acids: CASSSSYGTGYE. The entire CDR3 protein is CASSSSYGTGYEQFF.

There are a few counts of this clone. Read coverage stops 3 residues before the CDR3 terminus; the germline J gene supplies the remainder. This chain joins TRBV19 and TRBJ1-4; weak D call: TRBD1 (5 bases). The CDR3 length is 15 residues. The V gene lost 6 bases and the J gene lost 5 bases, with 16 bases spanning the gap. Germline CDR1 reads LNHDA; CDR2 reads SQIVND (reference sequence). CDR3 bases read: TGTGCCAGTAGCCCCTTTCGGGGGAGGAATGAAAAA. Amino acids: CASSPFRGRNEK. From start to end, the CDR3 is CASSPFRGRNEKLFF.

A remark on this clone: The read ends 3 residues before the CDR3 terminus; that terminus is restored from the germline J gene. The genes are TRBV18 and TRBJ2-7; 11 bases fit TRBD2. CDR3 size: 15 residues. The germline V gene encodes CDR1 KGHSH and CDR2 LQKENI. Germline trimming cut 6 bases from V and 2 bases from J; bases unmatched to any gene: 6. The chain's CDR3 is CASSPLAGGPYEQYF. CDR3 DNA, as far as it was read: TGTGCCAGCTCGCCGCTAGCGGGAGGTCCCTACGAG. Based on the CDR3 plus reference TRBV18 and TRBJ2-7, the full variable domain is NAGVMQNPRHLVRRRGQEARLRCSPMKGHSHVYWYRQLPEEGLKFMVYLQKENIIDESGMPKERFSAEFPKEGPSILRIQQVVRGDSAAYFCASSPLAGGPYEQYFGPGTRLTVT.

Worth noting for this clone: Coverage ceases 3 residues before the CDR3 finishes, and the germline J gene fills in the end. The chain links TRBV7-2 to TRBJ1-6; tentatively, D is TRBD1 (5 bases). Between the trimmed V and J ends, which lost 3 bases and 6 bases, there was a span of 12 bases. Germline V CDR1 and CDR2: SGHTA, FQGNSA. The CDR3 is 15 amino acids. This CDR3 is CASSFVGLPNSPLHF. The CDR3 DNA, read in part, is TGTGCCAGCAGCTTTGTGGGACTCCCTAATTCACCC.

On this clone: The read stops 3 residues short of the end of the CDR3; the missing end is completed from the germline J gene. The chain uses TRBV19 and TRBJ2-1; 8 positions match TRBD1. The V segment lost 6 bases and the J segment 6 bases; nucleotides outside the gene matches: 7. Germline CDR1 is LNHDA and CDR2 is SQIVND (reference sequence). The length of the CDR3 is 14 residues. CDR3 protein: CASSLRGRSNEQFF. CDR3 DNA, as far as it was read: TGTGCCAGTAGCCTCAGGGGGCGATCCAATGAG. The whole variable domain, remainder taken from reference TRBV19 and TRBJ2-1, is DGGITQSPKYLFRKEGQNVTLSCEQNLNHDAMYWYRQDPGQGLRLIYYSQIVNDFQKGDIAEGYSVSREKKESFPLTVTSAQKNPTAFYLCASSLRGRSNEQFFGPGTRLTVL.